Listed below are T cell receptor beta chains from one sample, sequenced in a study of cytomegalovirus exposure and HLA in healthy donors. Clones were read by immunoSEQ multiplex PCR, and TCRdb kept only the in-frame ones, dropping some. The sample holds under 150,000 clones, over 75% seen once. The specimen was PBMCs. The source is a woman aged 18-30 years in good health and CMV-seropositive. The CDR3 runs from the conserved cysteine through the conserved F or W. Fields, in order: CDR3 protein, V gene, J gene.

cdr3_aa: CASSVATGSYEQYF
v_call: TRBV9
j_call: TRBJ2-7

cdr3_aa: CASSLVSDREQYF
v_call: TRBV11-2
j_call: TRBJ2-7

cdr3_aa: CASSLEDSLNPYEQYF
v_call: TRBV5-6
j_call: TRBJ2-7

cdr3_aa: CACPRGSEQFF
v_call: TRBV30
j_call: TRBJ2-1

cdr3_aa: CASNIWSPPNTEAFF
v_call: TRBV19
j_call: TRBJ1-1

cdr3_aa: CASSIVGQSMGEQFF
v_call: TRBV19
j_call: TRBJ2-1

cdr3_aa: CASSYRLAGGPYTQYF
v_call: TRBV6-5
j_call: TRBJ2-3

cdr3_aa: CASSIYGPSTDTQYF
v_call: TRBV19
j_call: TRBJ2-3

cdr3_aa: CASSVQGGTEAFF
v_call: TRBV2
j_call: TRBJ1-1

cdr3_aa: CASSAHTSIQETQYF
v_call: TRBV9
j_call: TRBJ2-5

cdr3_aa: CSVNRPGTSNTGELFF
v_call: TRBV29-1
j_call: TRBJ2-2

cdr3_aa: CATSTAREDFSEAFF
v_call: TRBV27
j_call: TRBJ1-1

cdr3_aa: CASSPGTVYEQYF
v_call: TRBV19
j_call: TRBJ2-7

cdr3_aa: CSVVGGVGQPQHF
v_call: TRBV29-1
j_call: TRBJ1-5

cdr3_aa: CASSESTGVFYEQYF
v_call: TRBV19
j_call: TRBJ2-7

cdr3_aa: CASSLVEDYEQYF
v_call: TRBV5-4
j_call: TRBJ2-7

cdr3_aa: CSATRGRTEAFF
v_call: TRBV29-1
j_call: TRBJ1-1

cdr3_aa: CASSQELDPTFTGELFF
v_call: TRBV4-3
j_call: TRBJ2-2

cdr3_aa: CASSLAGDYGYTF
v_call: TRBV5-4
j_call: TRBJ1-2

cdr3_aa: CASSALGGGSGNTIYF
v_call: TRBV9
j_call: TRBJ1-3

cdr3_aa: CASSLGGRGYEQYF
v_call: TRBV7-9
j_call: TRBJ2-7

cdr3_aa: CASSAPTGTGGEKLFF
v_call: TRBV6-1
j_call: TRBJ1-4

cdr3_aa: CASSQVGGGSKNIQYF
v_call: TRBV11-3
j_call: TRBJ2-4

cdr3_aa: CASEQGGVNEQFF
v_call: TRBV19
j_call: TRBJ2-1

cdr3_aa: CASSLYFQGTTEAFF
v_call: TRBV27
j_call: TRBJ1-1

cdr3_aa: CASTRSYNSPLHF
v_call: TRBV19
j_call: TRBJ1-6

cdr3_aa: CASSLIGQGAPGELFF
v_call: TRBV9
j_call: TRBJ2-2

cdr3_aa: CASSSTSGGGNEQFF
v_call: TRBV6-5
j_call: TRBJ2-1

cdr3_aa: CASTGPNNINQPQHF
v_call: TRBV19
j_call: TRBJ1-5

cdr3_aa: CASGGNSYNEQFF
v_call: TRBV28
j_call: TRBJ2-1

cdr3_aa: CASSEAAGAYSNQPQHF
v_call: TRBV6-1
j_call: TRBJ1-5

cdr3_aa: CASSFTTVEQYF
v_call: TRBV7-8
j_call: TRBJ2-7

cdr3_aa: CASSVAPRDYNEQFF
v_call: TRBV9
j_call: TRBJ2-1

cdr3_aa: CASSLMGGSYEQYF
v_call: TRBV5-6
j_call: TRBJ2-7

cdr3_aa: CASSPKGRQETQYF
v_call: TRBV21-1
j_call: TRBJ2-5

cdr3_aa: CATSPRGQTIQPQHF
v_call: TRBV15
j_call: TRBJ1-5

cdr3_aa: CASSRTGTGANGYTF
v_call: TRBV2
j_call: TRBJ1-2

cdr3_aa: CASSQVGLAGETQYF
v_call: TRBV4-1
j_call: TRBJ2-5

cdr3_aa: CASSPDRGGLANYGYTF
v_call: TRBV5-1
j_call: TRBJ1-2

cdr3_aa: CASGIQNYGYTF
v_call: TRBV12-5
j_call: TRBJ1-2

cdr3_aa: CASSAGTGAYNEQFF
v_call: TRBV4-1
j_call: TRBJ2-1

cdr3_aa: CATSTSGGRETQYF
v_call: TRBV2
j_call: TRBJ2-5

cdr3_aa: CSVAWARSPKETQYF
v_call: TRBV29-1
j_call: TRBJ2-5

cdr3_aa: CASSLGQAGGSPLHF
v_call: TRBV9
j_call: TRBJ1-6

cdr3_aa: CASRWGQRSNYGYTF
v_call: TRBV5-8
j_call: TRBJ1-2

cdr3_aa: CASSPGGYEQYF
v_call: TRBV5-6
j_call: TRBJ2-7

cdr3_aa: CASSLPGLEARPREFF
v_call: TRBV5-6
j_call: TRBJ2-1

cdr3_aa: CASSLKAVGRGGTDTQYF
v_call: TRBV5-4
j_call: TRBJ2-3

cdr3_aa: CATSRSGGSYEQYF
v_call: TRBV15
j_call: TRBJ2-7

cdr3_aa: CASSYRGSPYNEQFF
v_call: TRBV6-5
j_call: TRBJ2-1

cdr3_aa: CASSLAAGGLERTPLHF
v_call: TRBV27
j_call: TRBJ1-6

cdr3_aa: CASSYTGVTTNEKLFF
v_call: TRBV6-5
j_call: TRBJ1-4